These 24 T cell receptor beta chains were all obtained from the same sample, sequenced in a study of cytomegalovirus exposure and HLA in healthy donors. The PCR used 60 Vbeta and 13 Jbeta primers. Repertoires were generated with immunoSEQ multiplex PCR, while TCRdb's copy carries only in-frame clones and drops some. Here the sample spans some 130,000 clones, approximately 79% being singletons. Sequencing was carried out using PBMCs. The receptor source for this set is a man aged 40-49 years in good health and CMV-seropositive.

V and J are TRBV2 and TRBJ2-7; D possibly corresponds to TRBD2 (5 bases). V was shortened by 4 bases and J by 2 bases, with 12 bases between the two germline ends. The germline CDR1 and CDR2 sequences are SNHLY and FYNNEI. The CDR3 sequence is 14 residues long. The CDR3: CASSGVEEAYEQYF. The CDR3 DNA reads TGTGCCAGCAGTGGGGTGGAGGAGGCCTACGAGCAGTACTTC.

This chain joins TRBV6-5 and TRBJ1-3; the D gene is possibly TRBD1 (5 bases). CDR3 size: 16 residues. Trimming took off 2 bases at V and 7 bases at J, with 18 bases between the two ends. Germline V gene data show CDR1 as MNHEY and CDR2 as SVGAGI. Here the CDR3 reads CASSYRVQDLGNTIYF. In nucleotides, the CDR3 is TGTGCCAGCAGTTACCGGGTACAGGACCTCGGGAACACCATATATTTT.

V gene TRBV14 combines with J gene TRBJ2-1, with 11 bases lining up with TRBD2. Germline loops: CDR1 SGHDN, CDR2 FVKESK. V lost 4 bases, J lost 9 bases, and 5 bases stayed unmatched. The CDR3 contains 14 residues. CDR3 nucleotides: TGTGCCAGCAGCCCCCTGACTAGCGGGGCTGAGCAGTTCTTC. As protein: CASSPLTSGAEQFF.

The J gene is TRBJ2-3, the V gene TRBV5-1; the match to TRBD2 covers 12 bases. This CDR3 has 15 residues. Losses at the gene ends were 2 bases for V and 6 bases for J; bases not matched to a gene: 4. Germline V gene lookup returns CDR1 SGHRS and CDR2 YFSETQ. The CDR3 protein is CASSFGLAGSDTQYF. The CDR3 DNA reads as TGCGCCAGCAGCTTCGGACTAGCGGGAAGTGATACGCAGTATTTT. The full variable domain, its missing parts supplied by reference TRBV5-1 and TRBJ2-3, is KAGVTQTPRYLIKTRGQQVTLSCSPISGHRSVSWYQQTPGQGLQFLFEYFSETQRNKGNFPGRFSGRQFSNSRSEMNVSTLELGDSALYLCASSFGLAGSDTQYFGPGTRLTVL.

The chain is built from TRBV19 and TRBJ1-2; 8 bases are a match to TRBD1. Germline CDR1 and CDR2: LNHDA and SQIVND (reference sequence). J lost 3 bases, V lost 1 base, and 1 base had no gene match. The CDR3 is made up of 14 amino acids. The CDR3 coding sequence is TGTGCCAGTAGTATAGCCAGGGGGCACTATGGCTACACCTTC. Residues: CASSIARGHYGYTF.

This chain joins TRBV18 and TRBJ2-3; 8 bases match TRBD2. CDR3 length: 14 amino acids. The germline V gene has CDR1 KGHSH and CDR2 LQKENI. The V segment lost 2 bases and the J segment 3 bases; nucleotides outside the gene matches: 1. The DNA for the CDR3 is TGTGCCAGCTCACCAGCGGGAGGAACAGATACGCAGTATTTT. Amino acid sequence: CASSPAGGTDTQYF. The full variable domain, with the rest looked up from reference TRBV18 and TRBJ2-3, is NAGVMQNPRHLVRRRGQEARLRCSPMKGHSHVYWYRQLPEEGLKFMVYLQKENIIDESGMPKERFSAEFPKEGPSILRIQQVVRGDSAAYFCASSPAGGTDTQYFGPGTRLTVL.

The chain couples TRBV10-2 to TRBJ2-7, with 15 bases aligning to TRBD2. Germline V gene lookup returns CDR1 WSHSY and CDR2 SAAADI. This CDR3 is built from 17 residues. V gave up 6 bases and J gave up 2 bases; unmatched junction bases: 8. The CDR3: CASSGTSGRSGPYEQYF. In nucleotides, the CDR3 is TGCGCCAGCAGCGGGACTAGCGGGAGGAGCGGTCCCTACGAGCAGTACTTC.

In this sample, this clone turned up once. The J gene is TRBJ1-2, the V gene TRBV6-4; TRBD1 matches 11 bases. The CDR3 has 15 residues. Germline V gene sequence: CDR1 MRHNA, CDR2 SNTAGT. J gave up 8 bases and V 2 bases, and 7 bases lay outside the gene matches. The CDR3 is CASSDGTGGTGGYTF. The CDR3 coding sequence is TGTGCCAGCAGTGACGGGACAGGGGGAACGGGCGGCTACACCTTC.

The V call is TRBV19, the J call TRBJ2-1, with 8 bases lining up with TRBD2. Germline V gives CDR1 LNHDA, CDR2 SQIVND (reference sequence). The CDR3 runs to 16 residues. With 5 bases clipped from V and 6 bases from J, the junction kept 12 bases outside the gene matches. The chain's CDR3 is CASSLSPQTSVNEQFF. The CDR3 DNA sequence: TGTGCCAGTAGTCTCTCTCCTCAGACTAGCGTCAATGAGCAGTTCTTC. The variable domain in full, with the rest retrieved from reference TRBV19 and TRBJ2-1, is DGGITQSPKYLFRKEGQNVTLSCEQNLNHDAMYWYRQDPGQGLRLIYYSQIVNDFQKGDIAEGYSVSREKKESFPLTVTSAQKNPTAFYLCASSLSPQTSVNEQFFGPGTRLTVL.

The V and J genes are TRBV19 and TRBJ1-1; 7 bases are a match to TRBD1. V shed 6 bases and J 2 bases; nucleotides not matched to a gene: 6. The CDR3 extends over 14 amino acids. Germline-derived CDR1 and CDR2 are LNHDA and SQIVND (reference sequence). DNA of the CDR3: TGTGCCAGTAGAATCGGACAGGCAAACACTGAAGCTTTCTTT. It yields the protein CASRIGQANTEAFF.

The chain joins TRBV25-1 to TRBJ2-3, with a weak D call TRBD2 (6 bases). Germline CDR1 and CDR2: MGHDK and SYGVNS. CDR3 length equals 15 residues. V gave up 3 bases and J gave up 6 bases, with 16 bases separating them. For the CDR3, the DNA is TGTGCCAGCAGTGATCTGGGTGGGGCGGGGGATACGCAGTATTTT. The encoded protein is CASSDLGGAGDTQYF.

A few counts support this clone. The rearrangement links TRBV5-1 to TRBJ2-7; TRBD1 matches 8 bases. From germline, CDR1 is SGHRS and CDR2 YFSETQ. This CDR3 spans 14 amino acids. V was pared by 1 base and J by 4 bases, with 4 bases of the junction left unmatched. CDR3 loop: CASSLNGQGYEQYF. For the CDR3, the DNA is TGCGCCAGCAGCTTGAACGGACAGGGTTACGAGCAGTACTTC.

This clone was seen only once. This rearrangement joins TRBV2 to TRBJ1-5; 8 bases match TRBD1. The V segment lost 5 bases and the J segment 4 bases; nucleotides outside the gene matches: 10. Germline V CDR1 and CDR2: SNHLY, FYNNEI. CDR3 length: 16 amino acids. CDR3 nucleotides: TGTGCCAGCAGTTGGGACAGGAGGGTGACAAATCAGCCCCAGCATTTT. Its translation: CASSWDRRVTNQPQHF.

The chain recombines TRBV29-1 with TRBJ1-1, with 12 nucleotides matching TRBD1. CDR3 length equals 16 residues. With V trimmed by 0 bases and J by 7 bases, 9 bases remained unmatched. Germline assignment: CDR1 SQVTM and CDR2 ANQGSEA. CDR3 amino acids: CSVEDPGTGGDGEAFF. The CDR3 nucleotides are TGCAGCGTTGAAGATCCGGGGACAGGGGGCGACGGTGAAGCTTTCTTT.

The chain uses TRBV6-1 and TRBJ2-7; TRBD1 might be the D (5 bases). The CDR3 contains 14 residues. Trimming pared 4 bases from V and 2 bases from J, leaving 12 bases between. Looked up from germline, CDR1 is MNHNS and CDR2 is SASEGT. DNA for the CDR3: TGTGCCAGCAGTGCGGCCAGGGTCACCTACGAGCAGTACTTC. Translated: CASSAARVTYEQYF.

This sequence joins TRBV7-9 and TRBJ2-1, with TRBD2 matching 11 bases. The CDR3 totals 15 residues. The V gene's germline CDR1 is SEHNR and CDR2 FQNEAQ (reference sequence). V shed 5 bases and J 7 bases; nucleotides not matched to a gene: 7. The CDR3: CASSSGTSGRNEQFF. DNA for the CDR3: TGTGCCAGCAGCAGCGGGACTAGCGGTCGGAATGAGCAGTTCTTC. Based on the CDR3 plus reference TRBV7-9 and TRBJ2-1, the full variable domain is DTGVSQNPRHKITKRGQNVTFRCDPISEHNRLYWYRQTLGQGPEFLTYFQNEAQLEKSRLLSDRFSAERPKGSFSTLEIQRTEQGDSAMYLCASSSGTSGRNEQFFGPGTRLTVL.

This clone showed up just once. V and J are TRBV2 and TRBJ2-5; TRBD2 agrees at 9 bases. CDR1 is SNHLY, CDR2 FYNNEI, per germline. This CDR3 is 15 amino acids long. J gave up 3 bases and V 4 bases, and 6 bases lay outside the gene matches. The CDR3 sequence: CASSGVRLAEETQYF. Written as DNA, the CDR3 is TGTGCCAGCAGTGGGGTCCGACTAGCGGAAGAGACCCAGTACTTC.

Regarding this clone: At one end the junction does not follow the germline gene, possibly because of a read error. This chain links TRBV7-9 with TRBJ1-1, with a weak D call TRBD1 (6 bases). This CDR3 contains 14 residues. The germline gives CDR1 SEHNR, CDR2 FQNEAQ (reference sequence). In DNA form, the CDR3 reads TGTTCCAGCAGCTCCAGGACAGCAAGCACTGAAGCTTTCTTT. It translates to CSSSSRTASTEAFF.

The V call is TRBV2, the J call TRBJ1-2; the D gene is possibly TRBD1 (5 bases). The V gene lost 4 bases and the J gene lost 4 bases, with 16 bases spanning the gap. Germline CDR1 reads SNHLY; CDR2 reads FYNNEI. The CDR3 covers 15 residues. In DNA, the CDR3 is TGTGCCAGCAGTGTTCGGCAGGGAGGTCCCTATGGCTACACCTTC. It is translated as CASSVRQGGPYGYTF.

J is TRBJ2-1 and V is TRBV19; 9 bases line up with TRBD2. The CDR3 totals 13 residues. CDR1 and CDR2 (germline): LNHDA, SQIVND (reference sequence). J gave up 10 bases and V 4 bases, and 5 bases lay outside the gene matches. DNA for the CDR3: TGTGCCAGTAGTACAGGACTAGCGAGGGAGCAGTTCTTC. It specifies CASSTGLAREQFF.

The chain links TRBV30 to TRBJ2-3; 10 nucleotides agree with TRBD1. The V gene end was trimmed by 4 bases and the J gene end by 6 bases; junction bases not matched to a gene: 10. The CDR3 contains 15 residues. The V gene's germline CDR1 is GTSNPN and CDR2 SVGIG (reference sequence). This CDR3 reads CAWTWTGGFGDTQYF. The CDR3 nucleotides are TGTGCCTGGACCTGGACAGGGGGTTTTGGTGATACGCAGTATTTT.

The CDR3 DNA reads TGTGCCAGCAGCAAAGACAGGGGGGACGCTTTCTTT. It is translated as CASSKDRGDAFF. This chain links TRBV11-3 with TRBJ1-1; 9 nucleotides align to TRBD1. Trimming took 5 bases from V and 11 from J; bases not matched to a gene: 6. Germline CDR1 reads SGHNT; CDR2 reads YENEEA. CDR3 size: 12 residues.

The chain carries TRBV28 and TRBJ1-2, with 7 bases lining up with TRBD1. CDR1 MDHEN and CDR2 SYDVKM come from the germline V gene. The CDR3 is 15 residues long. V trimming: 2 bases; J trimming: 2 bases; junction bases outside the gene matches: 5. CDR3 coding DNA: TGTGCCAGCAGTTTAATCGGACAGGAGAACTATGGCTACACCTTC. This sequence encodes CASSLIGQENYGYTF.

The genes are TRBV6-6 and TRBJ2-1; D remains unclear. The germline V and J ends were trimmed by 6 bases and 6 bases, with 18 bases remaining between them. The CDR3 extends over 15 amino acids. CDR1 is MNHNY, CDR2 SVGAGI, per germline (reference sequence). CDR3 bases: TGTGCCAGCAGACGAGGCCAGACCCTGGCCAATGAGCAGTTCTTC. This encodes CASRRGQTLANEQFF.